This is a list of T cell receptor beta chains from one sample in a study of cytomegalovirus exposure and HLA in healthy donors. Method: immunoSEQ multiplex PCR; TCRdb's copy keeps in-frame clones and lacks some. Among around 190,000 clones listed, 70% to 80% were seen once. Input material: PBMCs. The receptors originated from a woman between 25 and 40 years old in good health and CMV-seronegative. The CDR3 runs from the conserved cysteine through the conserved F or W. Fields, in order: V gene, J gene, D gene, clone size, CDR3 protein, CDR3 DNA. The D gene is left open where the match is weak. Clone size is shown for a subset of rows, as once, few, many or a class of expanded clone.

v_gene: TRBV5-1; j_gene: TRBJ1-2; d_gene: TRBD1; abundance: -; CDR3aa: CASSLNPGQGTNGYPF; CDR3nt: TGCGCCAGCAGCTTGAACCCGGGACAGGGTACGAATGGCTACCCCTTC
v_gene: TRBV27; j_gene: TRBJ2-3; d_gene: TRBD2; abundance: few; CDR3aa: CASTSGSWTDTQYF; CDR3nt: TGTGCCAGCACAAGCGGGAGTTGGACAGATACGCAGTATTTT
v_gene: TRBV5-1; j_gene: TRBJ2-7; d_gene: -; abundance: -; CDR3aa: CASSPEGITPYEQYF; CDR3nt: TGCGCCAGCAGCCCGGAGGGGATTACGCCCTACGAGCAGTACTTC
v_gene: TRBV30; j_gene: TRBJ1-2; d_gene: -; abundance: -; CDR3aa: CAWSLFRPFHNYGYTF; CDR3nt: TGTGCCTGGAGCCTATTCAGGCCATTTCATAACTATGGCTACACCTTC
v_gene: TRBV2; j_gene: TRBJ1-1; d_gene: TRBD1; abundance: few; CDR3aa: CASNANRGLEAFF; CDR3nt: TGTGCCAGCAATGCCAACAGGGGGCTTGAAGCTTTCTTT
v_gene: TRBV6-5; j_gene: TRBJ1-2; d_gene: -; abundance: once; CDR3aa: CASGRGGLGGYTF; CDR3nt: TGTGCCAGCGGAAGGGGGGGACTTGGTGGCTACACCTTC
v_gene: TRBV12-5; j_gene: TRBJ1-2; d_gene: -; abundance: once; CDR3aa: CASGLGASYTF; CDR3nt: TGTGCTAGTGGTTTAGGGGCCTCCTACACCTTC
v_gene: TRBV27; j_gene: TRBJ2-7; d_gene: -; abundance: -; CDR3aa: CASSWDTMGREQYF; CDR3nt: TGTGCCAGCAGTTGGGACACGATGGGTCGAGAGCAGTACTTC
v_gene: TRBV7-9; j_gene: TRBJ2-5; d_gene: -; abundance: -; CDR3aa: CASSLAEHSRGETQYF; CDR3nt: TGTGCCAGCAGCTTAGCGGAGCACTCCCGAGGAGAGACCCAGTACTTC
v_gene: TRBV29-1; j_gene: TRBJ1-1; d_gene: TRBD1; abundance: -; CDR3aa: CSVVRWDRVVNTEAFF; CDR3nt: TGCAGCGTTGTAAGATGGGACAGGGTGGTGAACACTGAAGCTTTCTTT
v_gene: TRBV27; j_gene: TRBJ2-3; d_gene: -; abundance: -; CDR3aa: CASSAGTRLDTQYF; CDR3nt: TGTGCCAGCAGTGCAGGAACCCGGCTAGATACGCAGTATTTT
v_gene: TRBV19; j_gene: TRBJ2-6; d_gene: TRBD1; abundance: -; CDR3aa: CASRTTGAGANVLTF; CDR3nt: TGTGCCAGTAGGACTACAGGGGCTGGGGCCAACGTCCTGACTTTC
v_gene: TRBV11-2; j_gene: TRBJ2-7; d_gene: TRBD1; abundance: -; CDR3aa: CASSPMGTAYEQYF; CDR3nt: TGTGCCAGCAGCCCTATGGGGACAGCCTACGAGCAGTACTTC
v_gene: TRBV7-2; j_gene: TRBJ2-3; d_gene: TRBD2; abundance: once; CDR3aa: CAFGVGLAKTDTQYF; CDR3nt: TGTGCCTTCGGGGTGGGACTAGCGAAGACAGATACGCAGTATTTT
v_gene: TRBV27; j_gene: TRBJ1-2; d_gene: -; abundance: -; CDR3aa: CASSDLIGSGYTF; CDR3nt: TGTGCCAGCAGTGACTTAATCGGGTCTGGCTACACCTTC
v_gene: TRBV9; j_gene: TRBJ1-1; d_gene: TRBD1; abundance: -; CDR3aa: CASRQGAFGNTEAFF; CDR3nt: TGTGCCAGCAGACAGGGGGCGTTTGGGAACACTGAAGCTTTCTTT
v_gene: TRBV4-2; j_gene: TRBJ2-7; d_gene: TRBD2; abundance: few; CDR3aa: CASSQGLAGLDEQYF; CDR3nt: TGTGCCAGCAGCCAGGGACTAGCGGGTCTCGACGAGCAGTACTTC
v_gene: TRBV5-1; j_gene: TRBJ1-1; d_gene: -; abundance: -; CDR3aa: CASSFDLGNTEAFF; CDR3nt: TGCGCCAGCAGCTTCGACTTGGGTAACACTGAAGCTTTCTTT
v_gene: TRBV7-9; j_gene: TRBJ2-2; d_gene: TRBD1; abundance: -; CDR3aa: CASRKQGSQFTGELFF; CDR3nt: TGTGCCAGCAGGAAACAGGGGTCCCAATTCACCGGGGAGCTGTTTTTT
v_gene: TRBV7-9; j_gene: TRBJ2-5; d_gene: TRBD2; abundance: -; CDR3aa: CASGGLAGWETQYF; CDR3nt: TGTGCCAGCGGGGGGCTAGCGGGCTGGGAGACCCAGTACTTC
v_gene: TRBV10-2; j_gene: TRBJ2-1; d_gene: TRBD2; abundance: few; CDR3aa: CASSSAAGGPRNEQFF; CDR3nt: TGCGCCAGCAGCTCCGCAGCGGGGGGGCCGCGGAATGAGCAGTTCTTC
v_gene: TRBV5-1; j_gene: TRBJ2-3; d_gene: -; abundance: -; CDR3aa: CASSLVSGFFTDTQYF; CDR3nt: TGCGCCAGCAGCTTGGTGTCAGGGTTCTTCACAGATACGCAGTATTTT
v_gene: TRBV2; j_gene: TRBJ1-1; d_gene: TRBD1; abundance: -; CDR3aa: CASSSQGRRMNTEAFF; CDR3nt: TGTGCCAGCAGTTCACAGGGGAGAAGGATGAACACTGAAGCTTTCTTT
v_gene: TRBV13; j_gene: TRBJ2-5; d_gene: -; abundance: -; CDR3aa: CASSWEETQYF; CDR3nt: TGTGCCAGCAGCTGGGAGGAGACCCAGTACTTC
v_gene: TRBV7-9; j_gene: TRBJ1-2; d_gene: -; abundance: -; CDR3aa: CASSLGGGNYGYTF; CDR3nt: TGTGCCAGCAGCTTAGGGGGAGGTAACTATGGCTACACCTTC
v_gene: TRBV5-6; j_gene: TRBJ1-4; d_gene: -; abundance: -; CDR3aa: CASSLEWQAHNEKLFF; CDR3nt: TGTGCCAGCAGCTTGGAATGGCAGGCCCATAATGAAAAACTGTTTTTT
v_gene: TRBV7-9; j_gene: TRBJ2-5; d_gene: -; abundance: once; CDR3aa: CASSPPGGRGDWETQYF; CDR3nt: TGTGCCAGCAGCCCCCCGGGGGGCCGGGGAGATTGGGAGACCCAGTACTTC
v_gene: TRBV7-9; j_gene: TRBJ2-3; d_gene: -; abundance: -; CDR3aa: CSSSFRLTGLADTQYF; CDR3nt: TGTTCCAGCAGCTTTAGGTTAACGGGGTTGGCAGATACGCAGTATTTT
v_gene: TRBV5-1; j_gene: TRBJ1-2; d_gene: TRBD1; abundance: -; CDR3aa: CASSYAGQGGAGYPF; CDR3nt: TGCGCCAGCAGCTACGCAGGACAGGGGGGAGCGGGCTACCCCTTC
v_gene: TRBV6-6; j_gene: TRBJ2-1; d_gene: TRBD2; abundance: -; CDR3aa: CASSKRTSGVGNEQFF; CDR3nt: TGTGCCAGCAGTAAACGGACTAGCGGGGTAGGGAATGAGCAGTTCTTC
v_gene: TRBV27; j_gene: TRBJ2-7; d_gene: -; abundance: -; CDR3aa: CASSFWAGNSYEQYF; CDR3nt: TGTGCCAGCAGTTTCTGGGCGGGAAACTCCTACGAGCAGTACTTC
v_gene: TRBV28; j_gene: TRBJ1-2; d_gene: -; abundance: -; CDR3aa: CASKTLTGDYGYTF; CDR3nt: TGTGCCAGCAAAACACTAACAGGAGACTATGGCTACACCTTC
v_gene: TRBV2; j_gene: TRBJ2-3; d_gene: -; abundance: -; CDR3aa: CASREEVVFTDTQYF; CDR3nt: TGTGCCAGCAGGGAGGAAGTAGTTTTCACAGATACGCAGTATTTT
v_gene: TRBV9; j_gene: TRBJ1-1; d_gene: -; abundance: -; CDR3aa: CASSVVDTEAFF; CDR3nt: TGTGCCAGCAGCGTTGTCGACACTGAAGCTTTCTTT
v_gene: TRBV5-6; j_gene: TRBJ1-2; d_gene: TRBD1; abundance: -; CDR3aa: CASSQPGQGGGYTF; CDR3nt: TGTGCCAGCAGCCAACCGGGACAGGGCGGGGGCTACACCTTC
v_gene: TRBV13; j_gene: TRBJ2-2; d_gene: -; abundance: -; CDR3aa: CASSSSGLSNTGELFF; CDR3nt: TGTGCCAGCAGCTCATCGGGACTGAGCAACACCGGGGAGCTGTTTTTT
v_gene: TRBV15; j_gene: TRBJ2-3; d_gene: -; abundance: few; CDR3aa: CATSRDPAASTDTQYF; CDR3nt: TGTGCCACCAGCAGAGATCCAGCGGCTAGCACAGATACGCAGTATTTT
v_gene: TRBV4-1; j_gene: TRBJ2-7; d_gene: -; abundance: -; CDR3aa: CASSHVQGTYEQYF; CDR3nt: TGCGCCAGCAGCCATGTCCAGGGTACCTACGAGCAGTACTTC
v_gene: TRBV5-6; j_gene: TRBJ2-7; d_gene: TRBD2; abundance: -; CDR3aa: CASSLEGGSYEQYF; CDR3nt: TGTGCCAGCAGCTTGGAGGGCGGGAGCTACGAGCAGTACTTC
v_gene: TRBV6-1; j_gene: TRBJ1-1; d_gene: -; abundance: few; CDR3aa: CASRMEMNTEAFF; CDR3nt: TGTGCCAGCAGAATGGAGATGAACACTGAAGCTTTCTTT
v_gene: TRBV15; j_gene: TRBJ1-4; d_gene: TRBD1; abundance: -; CDR3aa: CATSRATGVEKLFF; CDR3nt: TGTGCCACCAGCAGAGCGACAGGGGTCGAAAAACTGTTTTTT
v_gene: TRBV28; j_gene: TRBJ1-2; d_gene: -; abundance: -; CDR3aa: CASSPTPLLDGYTF; CDR3nt: TGTGCCAGCAGCCCCACGCCATTACTCGATGGCTACACCTTC
v_gene: TRBV13; j_gene: TRBJ2-1; d_gene: TRBD2; abundance: -; CDR3aa: CASSPPASGDNEQFF; CDR3nt: TGTGCCAGCAGTCCGCCGGCTAGCGGAGACAATGAGCAGTTCTTC
v_gene: TRBV29-1; j_gene: TRBJ1-2; d_gene: -; abundance: -; CDR3aa: CSVVGSGDGYTF; CDR3nt: TGCAGCGTTGTTGGATCCGGAGATGGCTACACCTTC
v_gene: TRBV5-4; j_gene: TRBJ1-2; d_gene: TRBD1; abundance: -; CDR3aa: CASSPSGTGYYGYPF; CDR3nt: TGTGCCAGCAGCCCCTCGGGGACAGGGTACTATGGCTACCCCTTC
v_gene: TRBV23-1; j_gene: TRBJ2-5; d_gene: TRBD1; abundance: -; CDR3aa: CASSHCWTGQETQYF; CDR3nt: TGCGCCAGCAGTCACTGCTGGACAGGCCAAGAGACCCAGTACTTC
v_gene: TRBV18; j_gene: TRBJ2-1; d_gene: TRBD2; abundance: -; CDR3aa: CASSPPGLAGNEQFF; CDR3nt: TGTGCCAGCTCACCACCGGGACTAGCGGGAAATGAGCAGTTCTTC
v_gene: TRBV6-4; j_gene: TRBJ2-1; d_gene: TRBD2; abundance: -; CDR3aa: CASSEGGGAESEQFF; CDR3nt: TGTGCCAGCAGTGAAGGCGGGGGGGCTGAGAGTGAGCAGTTCTTC
v_gene: TRBV6-1; j_gene: TRBJ2-5; d_gene: -; abundance: -; CDR3aa: CASSVQGPWVETQYF; CDR3nt: TGTGCCAGCAGTGTGCAGGGCCCCTGGGTAGAGACCCAGTACTTC
v_gene: TRBV7-9; j_gene: TRBJ1-4; d_gene: TRBD1; abundance: few; CDR3aa: CASSQGQGTGYEKLFF; CDR3nt: TGTGCCAGCAGCCAAGGGCAGGGGACAGGGTACGAAAAACTGTTTTTT
v_gene: TRBV10-3; j_gene: TRBJ2-7; d_gene: -; abundance: -; CDR3aa: CAISGQDTSYEQYF; CDR3nt: TGTGCCATCAGTGGTCAGGACACATCCTACGAGCAGTACTTC
v_gene: TRBV5-3; j_gene: TRBJ1-2; d_gene: -; abundance: -; CDR3aa: CARSLAYRGYTF; CDR3nt: TGTGCCAGAAGCTTGGCCTACCGCGGCTACACCTTC
v_gene: TRBV5-1; j_gene: TRBJ1-3; d_gene: -; abundance: -; CDR3aa: CASSLPGPGNTIYF; CDR3nt: TGCGCCAGCAGCTTGCCAGGGCCAGGAAACACCATATATTTT
v_gene: TRBV27; j_gene: TRBJ2-1; d_gene: TRBD2; abundance: -; CDR3aa: CASSFLLAGGPVEQFF; CDR3nt: TGTGCCAGCAGTTTCCTACTAGCGGGAGGGCCGGTTGAGCAGTTCTTC
v_gene: TRBV13; j_gene: TRBJ2-7; d_gene: -; abundance: -; CDR3aa: CASSSLGTYEQYF; CDR3nt: TGTGCCAGCAGCTCTCTGGGCACCTACGAGCAGTACTTC